These 11 T cell receptor beta chains share one sample of origin, sequenced in a study of blood T cell repertoires in COVID-19 (dated by TCRdb to about 2020). The library was built by means of the immunoSEQ multiplex PCR assay. Imported from immuneACCESS, the table was reduced by TCRdb to in-frame sequences with V and J called. These copies leave out some clones; in studies compared against another copy, an unresolved V gene accounts for under half, and the cause of the remainder is not known. The sample table records roughly 130,000 clones; 90% of these occur just once. Clones ranked in the top ten supply roughly 3.7% of the sample. The sequenced sample consisted of peripheral blood. The receptors originated from a man between 50 and 59 years old with active COVID-19.

The count of this clone is one. V and J are TRBV4-2 and TRBJ2-1, with D maybe TRBD1 (6 bases). V lost 1 base and J 7 bases, leaving 26 bases between the germline ends. Germline CDR1 is LGHNA and CDR2 is YNFKEQ. The CDR3 runs 19 residues. CDR3 in DNA: TGTGCCAGCAGCCAAGTAGGGCGGCGGCCAGGGGTGTTGGAGAATGAGCAGTTCTTC. The encoded protein is CASSQVGRRPGVLENEQFF.

The V and J genes are TRBV7-2 and TRBJ2-1; 10 bases align to TRBD2. Germline V CDR1 and CDR2: SGHTA, FQGNSA. There are 17 residues in the CDR3. J lost 3 bases, V lost 7 bases, and 12 bases had no gene match. The CDR3 protein is CASILVAGGSGYNEQFF. The CDR3, as DNA: TGTGCCAGCATCTTGGTAGCGGGAGGATCGGGCTACAATGAGCAGTTCTTC.

The chain joins TRBV5-4 to TRBJ1-2, with 8 positions matching TRBD1. V lost 4 bases to trimming and J lost 8 bases; unmatched junction nucleotides: 10. The germline V gene encodes CDR1 SGHNT and CDR2 YYREEE (reference sequence). The CDR3 extends over 14 amino acids. CDR3 protein: CASSPGQGNLGYTF. CDR3 coding DNA: TGTGCCAGCAGCCCCGGACAGGGCAATCTGGGCTACACCTTC.

V gene TRBV6-2 or TRBV6-3 combines with J gene TRBJ1-6, with TRBD1 matching over 7 bases. The CDR3 runs to 14 residues. V shed 5 bases, J shed 8 bases, and the junction held 6 bases outside the gene matches. Per the germline V gene, CDR1 is MNHEY and CDR2 is SVGEGT. CDR3 residues: CASSRYGTDSPLHF. CDR3 nucleotide sequence: TGTGCCAGCAGTCGATACGGGACAGATTCACCCCTCCACTTT.

The chain employs TRBV5-1 and TRBJ2-1; 7 nucleotides match TRBD2. V lost 4 bases, J lost 0 bases, and 7 bases stayed unmatched. CDR1 is SGHRS and CDR2 is YFSETQ in the germline V gene. The CDR3 runs 16 residues. CDR3 DNA sequence: TGCGCCAGCAGCGTCTCTAGCGGAGGCTCCTACAATGAGCAGTTCTTC. Translated, it gives CASSVSSGGSYNEQFF.

J is TRBJ2-1 and V is TRBV15; 9 positions match TRBD1. Germline CDR1 is LNHNV and CDR2 is YYDKDF (reference sequence). Trimming at V came to 3 bases and at J to 8 bases, leaving 2 bases not matched to a gene. This CDR3 has 13 amino acids. The CDR3 nucleotides are TGTGCCACCAGCAGGGACAGGGGCTATGAGCAGTTCTTC. Amino acid sequence: CATSRDRGYEQFF.

The chain links TRBV6-5 to TRBJ1-4; TRBD1 is a possible D gene (6 bases). The CDR3 length is 16 residues. Per germline, CDR1 MNHEY and CDR2 SVGAGI. V lost 0 bases, J lost 4 bases, and 12 bases lay in between. CDR3 DNA: TGTGCCAGCAGTTACTCCTCGGGAGGGGGTAATGAAAAACTGTTTTTT. It translates to CASSYSSGGGNEKLFF.

J is TRBJ2-1 and V is TRBV5-6; TRBD1 agrees at 11 bases. V lost 4 bases and J lost 7; bases outside the gene matches: 1. From germline, CDR1 is SGHDT and CDR2 YYEEEE. CDR3 length: 13 amino acids. The CDR3 DNA follows: TGTGCCAGCAGCGGGGACAGGGGGAATGAGCAGTTCTTC. Translation gives CASSGDRGNEQFF.

The chain recombines TRBV4-1 with TRBJ1-3, with 7 bases matching TRBD1. The CDR3 covers 14 residues. Germline V CDR1 and CDR2: MGHRA, YSYEKL. V lost 4 bases, J lost 6 bases, and 6 bases stayed unmatched. The CDR3 sequence is CASSPRQGVNTIYF. The CDR3, as DNA: TGCGCCAGCAGCCCCAGACAGGGTGTAAACACCATATATTTT.

The gene calls are TRBV11-3 and TRBJ1-1; D is unresolved. Trimming took 5 bases from V and 3 from J, leaving 10 bases between them. This CDR3 comprises 13 residues. Germline CDR1 SGHNT, CDR2 YENEEA. CDR3 sequence: CASSTPGYTEAFF. The DNA for the CDR3 is TGTGCCAGCAGCACCCCGGGGTACACTGAAGCTTTCTTT.

The chain employs TRBV7-9 and TRBJ1-2; D remains unclear. Germline V gene sequence: CDR1 SEHNR, CDR2 FQNEAQ (reference sequence). The CDR3 runs 15 residues. V lost 5 bases, J lost 0 bases, and 13 bases lay in between. The CDR3 sequence: CASSPSGLSNYGYTF. The CDR3 bases are TGTGCCAGCAGCCCGTCGGGTCTCTCTAACTATGGCTACACCTTC. Full variable domain (remainder filled in from reference TRBV7-9 and TRBJ1-2): DTGVSQNPRHKITKRGQNVTFRCDPISEHNRLYWYRQTLGQGPEFLTYFQNEAQLEKSRLLSDRFSAERPKGSFSTLEIQRTEQGDSAMYLCASSPSGLSNYGYTFGSGTRLTVV.